A single sample is the source of the 32 T cell receptor beta chains below, sequenced in a study of TIL therapy for anti-PD-1-resistant metastatic lung cancer. As to time point: pre-treatment sample, taken before nivolumab and TIL therapy. Most excised metastases sampled were pleural nodules or supraclavicular lymph nodes. The immunoSEQ assay was v3. The method was immunoSEQ multiplex PCR; TCRdb's version includes in-frame clones alone and lacks a portion of them. Of approximately 92,000 clones detected, roughly 65% appear once; the ten largest clones hold roughly 9.8%. The source was tumor tissue, collected at baseline. These receptor sequences come from a person between 30 and 79 years old with non-small cell lung cancer.

The chain combines TRBV11-3 with TRBJ2-1, with 12 bases fitting TRBD2. Trimming at V came to 1 base and at J to 7 bases, leaving 2 bases not matched to a gene. This CDR3 has 15 residues. The V gene's germline CDR1 is SGHNT and CDR2 YENEEA. In nucleotides, the CDR3 is TGTGCCAGCAGCTTAGGGCTAGCGGGGGGGAATGAGCAGTTCTTC. Its translation: CASSLGLAGGNEQFF.

The gene calls are TRBV6-5 and TRBJ2-7; 7 nucleotides agree with TRBD1. The CDR3 contains 15 residues. Trimming at V came to 2 bases and at J to 4 bases, leaving 8 bases not matched to a gene. The V gene's germline CDR1 is MNHEY and CDR2 SVGAGI. This CDR3 is CASSYTGTAIYEQYF. Written as DNA, the CDR3 is TGTGCCAGCAGTTACACCGGGACAGCTATATACGAGCAGTACTTC.

This chain joins TRBV18 and TRBJ2-3; D is perhaps TRBD1 or TRBD2 (5 bases each). V gave up 6 bases and J gave up 3 bases, with 16 bases separating them. Germline V CDR1 and CDR2: KGHSH, LQKENI. The CDR3 runs 15 residues. CDR3 DNA: TGTGCCAGCTCCCTTTTTGGGACGGGGACAGATACGCAGTATTTT. Translating gives CASSLFGTGTDTQYF.

This rearrangement joins TRBV10-3 to TRBJ1-2; D possibly corresponds to TRBD1 (5 bases). The length of the CDR3 is 12 residues. The ends were cut back, 6 bases at V and 4 bases at J, with 9 bases in the middle. CDR1 and CDR2 from the germline V gene are ENHRY and SYGVKD. DNA of the CDR3: TGTGCCATCAGGCCTGACAGCTATGGCTACACCTTC. It translates to CAIRPDSYGYTF.

This chain joins TRBV15 and TRBJ2-7, with 7 bases fitting TRBD1. V lost 1 base to trimming and J lost 0 bases; unmatched junction nucleotides: 3. This CDR3 has 15 amino acids. Germline V gives CDR1 LNHNV, CDR2 YYDKDF (reference sequence). The CDR3 loop is CATSRATGNSYEQYF. CDR3 DNA sequence: TGTGCCACCAGCAGAGCGACAGGGAACTCCTACGAGCAGTACTTC.

The rearrangement links TRBV24-1 to TRBJ2-2; D remains ambiguous. The ends were cut back, 2 bases at V and 4 bases at J, with 16 bases in the middle. CDR1 KGHDR and CDR2 SFDVKD come from the germline V gene. This CDR3 contains 17 residues. CDR3 nucleotides: TGTGCCACCAGTGATTCGACTGTGTATCAAACCACCGGGGAGCTGTTTTTT. Protein: CATSDSTVYQTTGELFF.

The rearrangement uses TRBV5-1 and TRBJ1-1, with D unclear. The CDR3 contains 14 residues. Germline-derived CDR1 and CDR2 are SGHRS and YFSETQ. Trimming left V 0 bases short and J 1 base short, with 7 bases between. The CDR3 bases are TGCGCCAGCAGCTTGGAGGGATGGAACACTGAAGCTTTCTTT. Its translation: CASSLEGWNTEAFF.

The genes are TRBV27 and TRBJ1-6; D is perhaps TRBD1 (6 bases). The CDR3 consists of 13 residues. The germline V gene encodes CDR1 MNHEY and CDR2 SMNVEV (reference sequence). V was shortened by 4 bases and J by 9 bases, with 10 bases between the two germline ends. In nucleotides, the CDR3 is TGTGCCAGCAGTTCGCCACAGGGTTCACCCCTCCACTTT. It encodes CASSSPQGSPLHF.

This chain links TRBV5-5 with TRBJ1-1; possibly TRBD1 for D (6 bases). CDR3 length equals 16 residues. With 3 bases removed from V and 2 bases from J, the gap between germline ends came to 17 bases. The germline CDR1 and CDR2 sequences are SGHKS and YYEKEE (reference sequence). CDR3 protein: CASSSRWGTPNTEAFF. The CDR3 coding sequence is TGTGCCAGCAGCTCACGGTGGGGGACACCAAACACTGAAGCTTTCTTT.

This chain connects TRBV12-3 or TRBV12-4 to TRBJ1-1; D is possibly TRBD1 (5 bases). CDR3 length: 12 residues. V was shortened by 3 bases and J by 10 bases, with 12 bases between the two germline ends. CDR3 bases: TGTGCCAGCAGTTTGGGGGGATGGGGAGCTTTCTTT. Residues: CASSLGGWGAFF.

J is TRBJ2-7 and V is TRBV24-1; D remains ambiguous. The V and J ends lost 4 bases and 2 bases respectively, with 8 bases between them. Germline V gene lookup returns CDR1 KGHDR and CDR2 SFDVKD. The length of the CDR3 is 13 residues. This chain's CDR3 is CATSDSGTYEQYF. The CDR3, as DNA: TGTGCCACCAGTGACTCCGGAACCTACGAGCAGTACTTC.

The chain is built from TRBV5-1 and TRBJ1-5, with D unclear. The CDR3 runs 14 residues. Per the germline V gene, CDR1 is SGHRS and CDR2 is YFSETQ. V lost 0 bases and J 3 bases, leaving 7 bases between the germline ends. CDR3 protein: CASSLADFNQPQHF. CDR3 DNA: TGCGCCAGCAGCTTGGCCGACTTCAATCAGCCCCAGCATTTT.

This clone has only one observation. V is TRBV6-5 and J is TRBJ2-3; 7 nucleotides align to TRBD1. This CDR3 contains 14 residues. Germline CDR1 is MNHEY and CDR2 is SVGAGI. Germline trimming cut 7 bases from V and 4 bases from J; bases unmatched to any gene: 8. The DNA of the CDR3 is TGTGCCAGCACCTTGACAGGGATAGCAGATACGCAGTATTTT. As protein: CASTLTGIADTQYF.

There are a few counts of this clone. The CDR3 loop reads CASSQVWAGQSYGYTF. The CDR3 DNA is TGTGCCAGCAGCCAAGTCTGGGCAGGCCAGAGCTATGGCTACACCTTC. V and J are TRBV3-1 (or the pseudogene TRBV3-2) and TRBJ1-2; D unclear. The CDR3 totals 16 residues. Germline assignment: CDR1 LGHDT and CDR2 YNNKEL (reference sequence). Trimming shortened V by 1 base and J by 4 bases, and 16 bases separated the two germline ends.

The V call is TRBV6-6, the J call TRBJ2-7, with D hard to call. The CDR3 has 14 amino acids. Deletions cut 2 bases from V and 3 bases from J, with 11 bases between. The V gene's germline CDR1 is MNHNY and CDR2 SVGAGI (reference sequence). The CDR3 region has the DNA TGTGCCAGCAGTTACAGAGGACGGATCTACGAGCAGTACTTC. This sequence encodes CASSYRGRIYEQYF.

This clone was observed a handful of times. The gene calls are TRBV28 and TRBJ2-7; no clear D. Trimming pared 8 bases from V and 2 bases from J, leaving 16 bases between. Per the germline V gene, CDR1 is MDHEN and CDR2 is SYDVKM. The CDR3 length is 14 residues. CDR3 DNA sequence: TGTGCCAGCCCGCCTGATACGGGCCCCTACGAGCAGTACTTC. It yields the protein CASPPDTGPYEQYF.

This clone occurred a few times. At the DNA level, this CDR3 is encoded by other sequences in the same sample as well. This chain joins TRBV7-9 and TRBJ1-1; D call uncertain. CDR3 size: 12 residues. Germline CDR1 SEHNR, CDR2 FQNEAQ (reference sequence). Trimming shortened V by 2 bases and J by 5 bases, and 6 bases separated the two germline ends. The CDR3 protein is CASSLLGTEAFF. CDR3 bases: TGTGCCAGCAGCTTACTGGGAACTGAAGCTTTCTTT.

The genes are TRBV14 and TRBJ2-7, with D possibly matching TRBD2 (5 bases). The CDR3 runs 15 residues. The germline V and J ends were trimmed by 1 base and 4 bases, with 14 bases remaining between them. The V gene's germline CDR1 is SGHDN and CDR2 FVKESK. CDR3 nucleotide sequence: TGTGCCAGCAGCCAAGTAATCGGGGTGGGGTACGAGCAGTACTTC. Amino acid sequence: CASSQVIGVGYEQYF.

V is TRBV11-2 and J is TRBJ1-3, with D unresolved. The germline V and J ends were trimmed by 1 base and 0 bases, with 10 bases remaining between them. CDR1 and CDR2 from the germline V gene are SGHAT and FQNNGV. This CDR3 is built from 16 residues. The CDR3 sequence is CASSLVGGSSGNTIYF. The CDR3, as DNA: TGTGCCAGCAGCTTAGTGGGCGGAAGCTCTGGAAACACCATATATTTT.

This CDR3 is CASSLQGGQPQHF. Written as DNA, the CDR3 is TGTGCCAGCAGCTTACAGGGTGGTCAGCCCCAGCATTTT. The rearrangement joins TRBV7-3 to TRBJ1-5; D may be TRBD1 (5 bases). This CDR3 is 13 amino acids long. Germline V gene data show CDR1 as SGHTA and CDR2 as FQGTGA. Trimming took 2 bases from V and 6 from J, leaving 8 bases between them.

The rearrangement uses TRBV19 and TRBJ2-3, with 9 bases fitting TRBD1. Germline trimming cut 3 bases from V and 5 bases from J; bases unmatched to any gene: 12. Per the germline V gene, CDR1 is LNHDA and CDR2 is SQIVND (reference sequence). The CDR3 is 17 residues long. In DNA form, the CDR3 reads TGTGCCAGTAGTATTATAGTTTGGGGACAGGGAAGAGATACGCAGTATTTT. This sequence encodes CASSIIVWGQGRDTQYF.

This clone was counted a single time. The V gene is TRBV7-2, the J gene TRBJ2-7; TRBD2 matches at 7 bases. The CDR3 is 15 amino acids. J lost 4 bases, V lost 6 bases, and 12 bases had no gene match. Germline values: CDR1 SGHTA, CDR2 FQGNSA. The CDR3 loop is CASSSRASGPYEQYF. Written as DNA, the CDR3 is TGTGCCAGCAGTTCTAGGGCTAGCGGACCGTACGAGCAGTACTTC.

This clone showed up just a few times. The genes are TRBV6-5 and TRBJ2-1; TRBD2 matches 11 bases. CDR3 length: 15 amino acids. V was clipped by 2 bases and J by 10 bases; unmatched bases: 7. The V gene's germline CDR1 is MNHEY and CDR2 SVGAGI. CDR3 protein: CASSYAPTSGIEQFF. The DNA for the CDR3 is TGTGCCAGCAGTTACGCCCCGACTAGCGGGATAGAGCAGTTCTTC.

The chain combines TRBV30 with TRBJ2-7, with D maybe TRBD1 (5 bases). CDR3 length: 12 residues. V was clipped by 5 bases and J by 1 base, with 9 bases between them. Germline CDR1 GTSNPN, CDR2 SVGIG (reference sequence). Here the CDR3 reads CAWGHSSYEQYF. In DNA, the CDR3 is TGTGCCTGGGGACACTCGTCCTACGAGCAGTACTTC.

The V call is TRBV5-1, the J call TRBJ1-1; 10 bases line up with TRBD1. There are 14 residues in the CDR3. The J segment lost 3 bases and the V segment lost 3 bases, leaving 2 bases of the junction unmatched. Germline values: CDR1 SGHRS, CDR2 YFSETQ. Here the CDR3 reads CASSYGTGDTEAFF. The CDR3 DNA sequence: TGCGCCAGCAGCTATGGGACAGGGGACACTGAAGCTTTCTTT. The whole variable domain, filled in from reference TRBV5-1 and TRBJ1-1, reads KAGVTQTPRYLIKTRGQQVTLSCSPISGHRSVSWYQQTPGQGLQFLFEYFSETQRNKGNFPGRFSGRQFSNSRSEMNVSTLELGDSALYLCASSYGTGDTEAFFGQGTRLTVV.

The chain employs TRBV14 and TRBJ2-7; D might be TRBD2 (7 bases). Trimming pared 1 base from V and 5 bases from J, leaving 15 bases between. Germline-derived CDR1 and CDR2 are SGHDN and FVKESK. The CDR3 has 15 amino acids. The CDR3 sequence: CASSQVGGGRNEQYF. The CDR3 nucleotides read TGTGCCAGCAGCCAAGTCGGCGGGGGCAGGAACGAGCAGTACTTC. The full variable domain, completed using reference TRBV14 and TRBJ2-7, is EAGVTQFPSHSVIEKGQTVTLRCDPISGHDNLYWYRRVMGKEIKFLLHFVKESKQDESGMPNNRFLAERTGGTYSTLKVQPAELEDSGVYFCASSQVGGGRNEQYFGPGTRLTVT.

The rearrangement joins TRBV9 to TRBJ2-1; 7 bases fit TRBD2. The CDR3 has 16 amino acids. Germline trimming cut 3 bases from V and 7 bases from J; bases unmatched to any gene: 13. CDR1 and CDR2 from the germline V gene are SGDLS and YYNGEE. The CDR3 coding sequence is TGTGCCAGCAGCGCTGTAGGGGCGGGAGTCGGGAATGAGCAGTTCTTC. Residues: CASSAVGAGVGNEQFF.

This chain joins TRBV27 and TRBJ2-1; the match to TRBD1 covers 7 bases. There are 11 residues in the CDR3. V shed 6 bases and J 10 bases; nucleotides not matched to a gene: 3. In germline, CDR1 is MNHEY, CDR2 SMNVEV (reference sequence). CDR3 DNA sequence: TGTGCCAGCAGGGGGACAGCCGAGCAGTTCTTC. Translating gives CASRGTAEQFF.

This chain uses TRBV10-1 with TRBJ2-1, with a tentative D call TRBD2 (6 bases). The germline V gene has CDR1 WNHNN and CDR2 SYGVQD (reference sequence). This CDR3 has 13 residues. V was cut by 11 bases and J by 10 bases, with 21 bases left in between. The CDR3 DNA is TGCGCCGGTTATAGCGGTCCCCTGGGGGAGCAGTTCTTC. The encoded protein is CAGYSGPLGEQFF.

V usage is TRBV7-6 and J usage is TRBJ1-6, with D maybe TRBD1 (5 bases). CDR3 size: 15 residues. Germline V gives CDR1 SGHVS, CDR2 FNYEAQ. V was pared by 1 base and J by 13 bases, with 17 bases between. CDR3 sequence: CASSLGGTDGLPLHF. The CDR3 bases are TGTGCCAGCAGCTTAGGTGGGACCGACGGTTTGCCCCTCCACTTT.

In this sample, this clone turned up a few times. This sequence joins TRBV9 and TRBJ1-6; TRBD1 is a possible D gene (6 bases). Germline V gives CDR1 SGDLS, CDR2 YYNGEE. V was shortened by 4 bases and J by 7 bases, with 12 bases between the two germline ends. This CDR3 contains 14 residues. CDR3 DNA sequence: TGTGCCAGCAGCCTAGGACAGCACAATTCACCCCTCCACTTT. As protein: CASSLGQHNSPLHF.

The chain has TRBV10-3 and TRBJ1-5; D is ambiguous. The CDR3 extends over 12 amino acids. Trimming removed 4 bases at V and 7 bases at J, with 8 bases between. Germline V CDR1 and CDR2: ENHRY, SYGVKD. CDR3 bases: TGTGCCATCAGTGCGCGGGAGCAGCCCCAGCATTTT. It codes for CAISAREQPQHF.